These 29 T cell receptor beta chains were sequenced from one sample in a study of shared clonotypes between healthy human individuals. Clones were read by immunoSEQ multiplex PCR, and TCRdb kept only the in-frame ones, dropping some. Of about 1 million clones listed, around 76% are singletons. Sequenced input: memory CD4+ T cells sorted from blood. Specified subset: CD45RA-negative fraction. Receptors originate from a man aged 18 to 30 in good health.

The V call is TRBV11-2, the J call TRBJ1-2, with D possibly TRBD1 on 6 matching bases. CDR1 and CDR2 from the germline V gene are SGHAT and FQNNGV. The germline V and J ends were trimmed by 5 bases and 8 bases, with 15 bases remaining between them. The CDR3 spans 13 residues. The CDR3 here is CASSVGEGTGYTF. The CDR3 DNA reads as TGTGCCAGCAGCGTGGGGGAGGGGACAGGCTACACCTTC.

This clone was observed a single time. The rearrangement uses TRBV7-9 and TRBJ2-3; perhaps TRBD2 as D (5 bases). Trimming cost V 1 base and J 9 bases, with 14 bases left between them. CDR3 length: 14 residues. CDR1 and CDR2 (germline): SEHNR, FQNEAQ (reference sequence). The CDR3 reads CASSLVPPGKTQYF. The CDR3 nucleotides are TGTGCCAGCAGCTTAGTTCCTCCGGGAAAAACGCAGTATTTT.

In its sample, this clone was seen a few times. The chain links TRBV2 to TRBJ1-5, with D perhaps matching TRBD1 (5 bases). The V gene lost 8 bases and the J gene lost 6 bases, with 17 bases spanning the gap. The CDR3 extends over 14 amino acids. Germline CDR1 reads SNHLY; CDR2 reads FYNNEI. CDR3 protein: CASRLLGGVQPQHF. CDR3 nucleotides: TGTGCCAGCCGACTCCTGGGGGGTGTTCAGCCCCAGCATTTT.

The chain is built from TRBV27 and TRBJ2-5, with D possibly TRBD1 on 5 matching bases. Trimming pared 7 bases from V and 5 bases from J, leaving 17 bases between. The CDR3 runs to 14 residues. Germline CDR1 reads MNHEY; CDR2 reads SMNVEV (reference sequence). CDR3 region: CASTWGRGWETQYF. The CDR3 DNA sequence: TGTGCCAGCACATGGGGTAGGGGATGGGAGACCCAGTACTTC.

This chain joins TRBV5-4 and TRBJ2-1; D is possibly TRBD1 (5 bases). Trimming removed 4 bases from V and 7 bases from J, with 15 bases in between. Germline V gives CDR1 SGHNT, CDR2 YYREEE (reference sequence). CDR3 length equals 14 residues. For the CDR3, the DNA is TGTGCCAGCAGCATCCGAGTATCAGGGAATGAGCAGTTCTTC. As protein: CASSIRVSGNEQFF.

As regards this clone: Sequence at one end of the junction differs from germline and may be a read error. The chain uses TRBV7-2 and TRBJ2-1; D is unclear. CDR1 is SGHTA, CDR2 FQGNSA, per germline. The CDR3 is 11 amino acids. The CDR3, as DNA: TGTGCCAGCAGCTTTTCCGGGCCAACGGTCTTC. Translation gives CASSFSGPTVF.

There are a few counts of this clone. The chain joins TRBV5-8 to TRBJ2-2, with 13 bases matching TRBD2. J lost 6 bases, V lost 3 bases, and 8 bases had no gene match. Germline values: CDR1 SGHTS, CDR2 YDEGEE. This CDR3 is built from 17 residues. CDR3 loop: CASSSGLAGSWAGELFF. Written as DNA, the CDR3 is TGTGCCAGCAGCTCGGGACTAGCGGGGTCCTGGGCCGGGGAGCTGTTTTTT.

This clone occurred a few times. The gene calls are TRBV2 and TRBJ2-7, with 7 bases identical to TRBD1. The V gene end was trimmed by 4 bases and the J gene end by 2 bases; junction bases not matched to a gene: 8. Germline CDR1 SNHLY, CDR2 FYNNEI. The CDR3 is 15 amino acids. The CDR3 loop is CASSVGQETTYEQYF. The CDR3 DNA reads as TGTGCCAGCAGTGTAGGACAGGAGACAACCTACGAGCAGTACTTC.

The table lists this clone with many counts. The same CDR3 also results from other DNA sequences found in this sample. V gene TRBV2 combines with J gene TRBJ1-5; D unresolved. The CDR3 runs to 13 residues. The germline gives CDR1 SNHLY, CDR2 FYNNEI. V gave up 1 base and J gave up 7 bases, with 8 bases separating them. This chain's CDR3 is CASSEGAGQPQHF. The CDR3 DNA is TGTGCCAGCAGTGAAGGGGCTGGGCAGCCCCAGCATTTT.

As regards this clone: Sequence at one end of the junction differs from germline and may be a read error. This sequence joins TRBV4-2 and TRBJ1-1; the D gene is possibly TRBD1 (5 bases). The germline gives CDR1 LGHNA, CDR2 YNFKEQ. This CDR3 has 13 amino acids. Written as DNA, the CDR3 is TGTGCCAGCAGCCAAGGCGGGGCCCTAACGCTTTCTTTT. Encoded protein: CASSQGGALTLSF.

This clone appeared a few times. This chain uses TRBV5-4 with TRBJ1-6; tentatively, D is TRBD1 (6 bases). V lost 0 bases and J lost 8, with 6 bases in between. The CDR3 is 13 amino acids. Looked up from germline, CDR1 is SGHNT and CDR2 is YYREEE (reference sequence). The CDR3 spells CASSLEGDSPLHF. CDR3 in DNA: TGTGCCAGCAGCTTGGAGGGGGATTCACCCCTCCACTTT. Based on the CDR3 plus reference TRBV5-4 and TRBJ1-6, the full variable domain is ETGVTQSPTHLIKTRGQQVTLRCSSQSGHNTVSWYQQALGQGPQFIFQYYREEENGRGNFPPRFSGLQFPNYSSELNVNALELDDSALYLCASSLEGDSPLHFGNGTRLTVT.

This rearrangement joins TRBV2 to TRBJ1-4; TRBD1 aligns across 7 bases. V gave up 6 bases and J gave up 8 bases; unmatched junction bases: 12. This CDR3 has 15 amino acids. Germline V gene lookup returns CDR1 SNHLY and CDR2 FYNNEI. CDR3 DNA: TGTGCCAGCAGGGACCGGGACAGCCCAGGGGAAAAACTGTTTTTT. Amino acid sequence: CASRDRDSPGEKLFF.

This clone was counted between two and nine times. The chain has TRBV28 and TRBJ1-4; 9 bases fit TRBD1. The ends lost 6 bases at V and 2 bases at J; junction bases unmatched: 4. The CDR3 runs to 15 residues. Germline CDR1 MDHEN, CDR2 SYDVKM. CDR3 residues: CASRTTGGTNEKLFF. DNA for the CDR3: TGTGCCAGCAGAACCACAGGGGGCACTAATGAAAAACTGTTTTTT.

This sequence joins TRBV7-9 and TRBJ2-1; TRBD1 matches 9 bases. This CDR3 has 14 residues. Germline V gives CDR1 SEHNR, CDR2 FQNEAQ (reference sequence). J gave up 9 bases and V 4 bases, and 7 bases lay outside the gene matches. The CDR3 sequence is CASSSTGGRGEQFF. As DNA, the CDR3 is TGTGCCAGCAGCTCGACAGGGGGACGGGGTGAGCAGTTCTTC.

This clone was seen only once. The rearrangement uses TRBV29-1 and TRBJ1-3, with D unclear. This CDR3 region has 14 residues. Germline CDR1 and CDR2: SQVTM and ANQGSEA. The germline V and J ends were trimmed by 3 bases and 2 bases, with 11 bases remaining between them. CDR3 nucleotides: TGCAGCGTTGAGGGTGGCAGCCCTGGAAACACCATATATTTT. Amino acid sequence: CSVEGGSPGNTIYF. The full variable domain, its missing parts supplied by reference TRBV29-1 and TRBJ1-3, is SAVISQKPSRDICQRGTSLTIQCQVDSQVTMMFWYRQQPGQSLTLIATANQGSEATYESGFVIDKFPISRPNLTFSTLTVSNMSPEDSSIYLCSVEGGSPGNTIYFGEGSWLTVV.

The gene calls are TRBV5-1 and TRBJ2-1; D may correspond to TRBD1 or TRBD2 (5 bases each). The CDR3 spans 15 residues. Trimming removed 6 bases at V and 2 bases at J, with 15 bases between. The germline CDR1 and CDR2 sequences are SGHRS and YFSETQ. CDR3 sequence reads: CASNRGEFAYNEQFF. CDR3 sequence (DNA): TGCGCCAGCAACAGAGGGGAGTTCGCCTACAATGAGCAGTTCTTC.

The rearrangement joins TRBV5-1 to TRBJ1-2; the D is unclear. The CDR3 runs to 13 residues. V lost 4 bases and J 8 bases, leaving 15 bases between the germline ends. Germline values: CDR1 SGHRS, CDR2 YFSETQ. CDR3 loop: CASSTPGVGGYTF. In nucleotides, the CDR3 is TGCGCCAGCAGCACACCGGGTGTCGGGGGCTACACCTTC. The complete variable domain, with remaining parts taken from reference TRBV5-1 and TRBJ1-2, reads KAGVTQTPRYLIKTRGQQVTLSCSPISGHRSVSWYQQTPGQGLQFLFEYFSETQRNKGNFPGRFSGRQFSNSRSEMNVSTLELGDSALYLCASSTPGVGGYTFGSGTRLTVV.

This chain links TRBV5-4 with TRBJ2-6; no reliable D call. V was trimmed by 4 bases and J by 1 base, leaving 9 bases between them. Germline V CDR1 and CDR2: SGHNT, YYREEE (reference sequence). The CDR3 covers 15 residues. The CDR3 reads CASSGWGSGANVLTF. The CDR3 nucleotides are TGTGCCAGCAGCGGATGGGGTTCTGGGGCCAACGTCCTGACTTTC.

This clone was seen only a few times. The chain uses TRBV30 and TRBJ1-4; D call uncertain. Germline V gene sequence: CDR1 GTSNPN, CDR2 SVGIG (reference sequence). The CDR3 consists of 10 residues. With 4 bases removed from V and 6 bases from J, the gap between germline ends came to 3 bases. CDR3 loop: CAWKHEKLFF. For the CDR3, the DNA is TGTGCCTGGAAACATGAAAAACTGTTTTTT.

This clone was seen a single time. The rearrangement joins TRBV29-1 to TRBJ1-1; D ambiguous. Trimming took 0 bases from V and 0 from J, leaving 11 bases between them. The germline gives CDR1 SQVTM, CDR2 ANQGSEA. The CDR3 consists of 15 residues. In DNA, the CDR3 is TGCAGCGTTGAAGATGTGTGGCAGTTGAACACTGAAGCTTTCTTT. Translation gives CSVEDVWQLNTEAFF.

This clone came up a few times. This chain joins TRBV5-8 and TRBJ2-1; the D gene is possibly TRBD1 (6 bases). The CDR3 is made up of 14 amino acids. CDR1 and CDR2 (germline): SGHTS, YDEGEE. Trimming shortened V by 6 bases and J by 8 bases, and 18 bases separated the two germline ends. CDR3 amino acids: CASNPPGTIDEQFF. DNA of the CDR3: TGTGCCAGCAACCCCCCGGGGACAATCGATGAGCAGTTCTTC.

The chain uses TRBV5-8 and TRBJ2-3; maybe TRBD2 (6 bases). Looked up from germline, CDR1 is SGHTS and CDR2 is YDEGEE. The CDR3 is made up of 14 amino acids. V was trimmed by 0 bases and J by 5 bases, leaving 10 bases between them. The CDR3, as DNA: TGTGCCAGCAGCTTGGTTGTGGGGGGAGATACGCAGTATTTT. As protein: CASSLVVGGDTQYF. Combining the CDR3 with reference TRBV5-8 and TRBJ2-3 gives the whole variable domain EAGVTQSPTHLIKTRGQQATLRCSPISGHTSVYWYQQALGLGLQFLLWYDEGEERNRGNFPPRFSGRQFPNYSSELNVNALELEDSALYLCASSLVVGGDTQYFGPGTRLTVL.

The chain joins TRBV4-1 to TRBJ2-5; either TRBD1 or TRBD2 may supply D (5 bases each). Trimming took off 1 base at V and 3 bases at J, with 15 bases between the two ends. CDR1 is MGHRA, CDR2 YSYEKL, per germline. The CDR3 spans 16 residues. The CDR3 DNA is TGCGCCAGCAGCCAAGTCCCGGGACGGCCAGAAGAGACCCAGTACTTC. Residues: CASSQVPGRPEETQYF.

This clone was counted between two and nine times. This chain connects TRBV12-2 to TRBJ2-3; TRBD1, the table's D call, was not compared with the DNA. TRBV12-2 corresponds to a pseudogene. This CDR3 comprises 16 residues. CDR3 in amino acids: CASRLSGQLSTDTQYF. The CDR3 nucleotides read TGTGCAAGTCGCTTATCGGGACAGCTATCCACAGATACGCAGTATTTT.

Notes on this clone: The same CDR3 also results from other DNA sequences found in this sample. The gene calls are TRBV20-1 and TRBJ2-3; D is unclear. V was trimmed by 1 base and J by 4 bases, leaving 3 bases between them. Germline CDR1 DFQATT, CDR2 SNEGSKA (reference sequence). The CDR3 loop spans 11 amino acids. The CDR3 loop is CSARVADTQYF. The CDR3, as DNA: TGCAGTGCTAGAGTAGCAGATACGCAGTATTTT.

J is TRBJ2-5 and V is TRBV19; a weak D match, TRBD1 (6 bases). Trimming left V 7 bases short and J 2 bases short, with 11 bases between. CDR1 LNHDA and CDR2 SQIVND come from the germline V gene (reference sequence). The CDR3 loop spans 13 amino acids. CDR3 DNA sequence: TGTGCCAGTAAACAGGACAGTCAAGAGACCCAGTACTTC. It codes for CASKQDSQETQYF. The whole variable domain, remainder taken from reference TRBV19 and TRBJ2-5, is DGGITQSPKYLFRKEGQNVTLSCEQNLNHDAMYWYRQDPGQGLRLIYYSQIVNDFQKGDIAEGYSVSREKKESFPLTVTSAQKNPTAFYLCASKQDSQETQYFGPGTRLLVL.

This chain links TRBV10-2 with TRBJ2-6, with 9 bases matching TRBD1. This CDR3 region has 16 residues. J lost 0 bases, V lost 9 bases, and 6 bases had no gene match. The germline gives CDR1 WSHSY, CDR2 SAAADI. CDR3 DNA: TGCGCCAGTTGTGGACAGGGGCTCTCTGGGGCCAACGTCCTGACTTTC. This codes for CASCGQGLSGANVLTF.

The chain recombines TRBV19 with TRBJ1-3; D uncertain. Germline V gene sequence: CDR1 LNHDA, CDR2 SQIVND (reference sequence). Deletions cut 2 bases from V and 0 bases from J, with 14 bases between. The CDR3 runs to 17 residues. CDR3 amino acids: CASSITGPTFSGNTIYF. The CDR3, as DNA: TGTGCCAGTAGTATAACGGGCCCAACCTTCTCTGGAAACACCATATATTTT.

The chain combines TRBV6-4 with TRBJ2-3; 11 bases align to TRBD2. This CDR3 has 15 residues. Trimming at V came to 4 bases and at J to 3 bases, leaving 3 bases not matched to a gene. The germline CDR1 and CDR2 sequences are MRHNA and SNTAGT. The DNA for the CDR3 is TGTGCCAGCAGTGTGGTAGCGGGGGGGACAGATACGCAGTATTTT. Protein: CASSVVAGGTDTQYF.